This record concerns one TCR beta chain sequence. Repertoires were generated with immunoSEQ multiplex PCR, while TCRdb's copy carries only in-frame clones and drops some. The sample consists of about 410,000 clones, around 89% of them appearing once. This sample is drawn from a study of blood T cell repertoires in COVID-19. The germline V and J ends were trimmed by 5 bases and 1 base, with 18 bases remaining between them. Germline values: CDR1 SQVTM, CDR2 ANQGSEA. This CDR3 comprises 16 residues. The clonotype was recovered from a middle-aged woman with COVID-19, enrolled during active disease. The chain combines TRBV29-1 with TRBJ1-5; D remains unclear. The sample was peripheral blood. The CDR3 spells CSVLGGEAGSNQPQHF. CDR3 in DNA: TGCAGCGTTTTGGGTGGGGAGGCGGGCAGCAATCAGCCCCAGCATTTT. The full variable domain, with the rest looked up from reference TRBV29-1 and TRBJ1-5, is SAVISQKPSRDICQRGTSLTIQCQVDSQVTMMFWYRQQPGQSLTLIATANQGSEATYESGFVIDKFPISRPNLTFSTLTVSNMSPEDSSIYLCSVLGGEAGSNQPQHFGDGTRLSIL.